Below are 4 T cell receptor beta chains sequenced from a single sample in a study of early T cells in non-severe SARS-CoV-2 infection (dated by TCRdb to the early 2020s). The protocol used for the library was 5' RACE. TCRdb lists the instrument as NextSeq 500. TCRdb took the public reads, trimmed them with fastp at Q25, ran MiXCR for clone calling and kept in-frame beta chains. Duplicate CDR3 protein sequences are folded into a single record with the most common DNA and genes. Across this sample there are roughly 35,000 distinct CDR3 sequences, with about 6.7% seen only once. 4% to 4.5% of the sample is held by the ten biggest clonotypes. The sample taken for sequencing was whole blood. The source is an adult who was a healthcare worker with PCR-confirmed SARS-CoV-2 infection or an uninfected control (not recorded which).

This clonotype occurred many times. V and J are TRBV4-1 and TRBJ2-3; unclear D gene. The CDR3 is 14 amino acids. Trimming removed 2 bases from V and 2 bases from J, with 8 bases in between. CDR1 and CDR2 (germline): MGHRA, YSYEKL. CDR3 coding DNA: TGCGCCAGCAGCCAAAACACCTACACAGATACGCAGTATTTT. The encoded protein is CASSQNTYTDTQYF.

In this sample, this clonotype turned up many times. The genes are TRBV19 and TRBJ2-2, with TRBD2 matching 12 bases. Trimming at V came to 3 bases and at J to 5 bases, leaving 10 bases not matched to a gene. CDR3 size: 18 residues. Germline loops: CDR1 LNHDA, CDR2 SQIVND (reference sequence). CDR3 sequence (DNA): TGTGCCAGTAGTATTCCGCTTTTGGGACTAGCGGGTACCGGGGAGCTGTTTTTT. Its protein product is CASSIPLLGLAGTGELFF.

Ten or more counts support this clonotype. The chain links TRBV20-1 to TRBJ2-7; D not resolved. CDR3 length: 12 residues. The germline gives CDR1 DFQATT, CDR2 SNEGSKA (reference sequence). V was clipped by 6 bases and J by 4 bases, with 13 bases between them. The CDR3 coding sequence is TGCAGTGCCGAGAGATTAAGTTACGAGCAGTACTTC. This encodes CSAERLSYEQYF.

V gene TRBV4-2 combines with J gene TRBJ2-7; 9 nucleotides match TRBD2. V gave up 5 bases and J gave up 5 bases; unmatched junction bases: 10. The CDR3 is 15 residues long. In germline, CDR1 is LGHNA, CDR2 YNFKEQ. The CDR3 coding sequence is TGTGCCAGCAGCGAGGGTAGCGGGAGTCGAGACGAGCAGTACTTC. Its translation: CASSEGSGSRDEQYF.